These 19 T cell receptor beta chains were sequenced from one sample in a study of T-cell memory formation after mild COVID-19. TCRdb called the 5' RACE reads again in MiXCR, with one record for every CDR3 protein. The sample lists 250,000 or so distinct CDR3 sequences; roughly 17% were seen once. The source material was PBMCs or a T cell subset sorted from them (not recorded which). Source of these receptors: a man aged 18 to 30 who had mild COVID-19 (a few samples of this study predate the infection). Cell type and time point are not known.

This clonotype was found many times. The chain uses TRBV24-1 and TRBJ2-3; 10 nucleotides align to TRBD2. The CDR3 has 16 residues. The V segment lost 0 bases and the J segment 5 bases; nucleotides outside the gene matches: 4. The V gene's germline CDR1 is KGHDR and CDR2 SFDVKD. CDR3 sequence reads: CATSDLKRGGEDTQYF. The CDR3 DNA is TGTGCCACCAGTGATTTGAAGCGGGGGGGTGAAGATACGCAGTATTTT.

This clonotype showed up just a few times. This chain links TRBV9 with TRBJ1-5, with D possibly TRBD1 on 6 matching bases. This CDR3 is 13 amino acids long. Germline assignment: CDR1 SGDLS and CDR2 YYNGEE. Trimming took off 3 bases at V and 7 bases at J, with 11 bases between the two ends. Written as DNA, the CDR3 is TGTGCCAGCAGCGCTAGGGGGAACCAGCCCCAGCATTTT. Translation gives CASSARGNQPQHF. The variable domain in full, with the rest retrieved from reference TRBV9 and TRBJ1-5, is DSGVTQTPKHLITATGQRVTLRCSPRSGDLSVYWYQQSLDQGLQFLIQYYNGEERAKGNILERFSAQQFPDLHSELNLSSLELGDSALYFCASSARGNQPQHFGDGTRLSIL.

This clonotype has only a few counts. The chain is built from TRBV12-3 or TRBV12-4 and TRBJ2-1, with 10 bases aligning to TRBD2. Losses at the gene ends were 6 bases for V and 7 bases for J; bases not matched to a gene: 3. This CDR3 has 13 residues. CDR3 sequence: CASRPSGGNEQFF. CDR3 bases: TGTGCCAGCAGACCTAGCGGGGGAAATGAGCAGTTCTTC.

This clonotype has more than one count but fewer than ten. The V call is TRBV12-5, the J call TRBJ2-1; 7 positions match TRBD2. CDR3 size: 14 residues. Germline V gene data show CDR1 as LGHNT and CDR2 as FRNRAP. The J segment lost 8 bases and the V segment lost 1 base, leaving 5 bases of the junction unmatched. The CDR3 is CASGLARLADEQFF. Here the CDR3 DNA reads TGTGCTAGTGGTTTGGCCCGACTAGCCGATGAGCAGTTCTTC. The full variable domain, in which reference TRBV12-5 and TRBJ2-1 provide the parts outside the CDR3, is DARVTQTPRHKVTEMGQEVTMRCQPILGHNTVFWYRQTMMQGLELLAYFRNRAPLDDSGMPKDRFSAEMPDATLATLKIQPSEPRDSAVYFCASGLARLADEQFFGPGTRLTVL.

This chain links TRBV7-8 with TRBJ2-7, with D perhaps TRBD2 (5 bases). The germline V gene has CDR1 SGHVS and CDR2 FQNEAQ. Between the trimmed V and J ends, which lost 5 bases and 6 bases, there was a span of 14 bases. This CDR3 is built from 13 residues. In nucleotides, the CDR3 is TGTGCCAGCAGCCGGAACCCGCGGGCCGAGCAGTACGTC. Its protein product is CASSRNPRAEQYV.

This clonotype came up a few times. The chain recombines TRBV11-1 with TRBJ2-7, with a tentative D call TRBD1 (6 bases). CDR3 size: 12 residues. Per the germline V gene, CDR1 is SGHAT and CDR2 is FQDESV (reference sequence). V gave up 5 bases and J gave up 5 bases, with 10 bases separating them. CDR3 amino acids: CASSPQGNEQYV. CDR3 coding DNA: TGTGCCAGCAGCCCGCAGGGGAACGAGCAGTACGTC.

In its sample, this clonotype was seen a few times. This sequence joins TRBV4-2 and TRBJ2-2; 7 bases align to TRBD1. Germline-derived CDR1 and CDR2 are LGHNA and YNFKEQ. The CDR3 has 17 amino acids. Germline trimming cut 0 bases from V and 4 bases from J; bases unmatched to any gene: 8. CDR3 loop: CASSQEVQGMGTGELFF. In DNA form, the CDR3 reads TGTGCCAGCAGCCAAGAAGTACAGGGGATGGGCACCGGGGAGCTGTTTTTT.

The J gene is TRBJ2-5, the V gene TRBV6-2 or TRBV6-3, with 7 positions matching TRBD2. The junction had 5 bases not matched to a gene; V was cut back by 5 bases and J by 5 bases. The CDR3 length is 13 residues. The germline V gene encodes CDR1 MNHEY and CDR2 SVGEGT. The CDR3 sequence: CASSGGGRETQYF. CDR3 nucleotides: TGTGCCAGCAGTGGCGGGGGACGGGAGACCCAGTACTTC.

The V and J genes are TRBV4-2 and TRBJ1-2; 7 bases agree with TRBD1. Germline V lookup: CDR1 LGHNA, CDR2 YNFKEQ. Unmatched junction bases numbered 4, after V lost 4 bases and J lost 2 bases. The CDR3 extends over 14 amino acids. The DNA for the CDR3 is TGTGCCAGCAGCCTGACAGGGAAAAACTATGGCTACACCTTC. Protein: CASSLTGKNYGYTF.

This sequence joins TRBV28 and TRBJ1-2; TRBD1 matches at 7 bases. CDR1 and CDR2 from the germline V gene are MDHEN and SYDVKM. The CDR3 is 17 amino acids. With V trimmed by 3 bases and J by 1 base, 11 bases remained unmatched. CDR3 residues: CASSLIRGQTLNYGYTF. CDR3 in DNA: TGTGCCAGCAGTTTGATAAGGGGACAGACCCTTAACTATGGCTACACCTTC.

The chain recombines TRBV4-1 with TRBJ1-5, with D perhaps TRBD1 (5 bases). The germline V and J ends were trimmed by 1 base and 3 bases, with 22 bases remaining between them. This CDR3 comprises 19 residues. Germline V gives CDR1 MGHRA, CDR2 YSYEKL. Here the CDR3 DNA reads TGCGCCAGCAGCCAAGGGCCACCAACCAATGCAGGGTCCAATCAGCCCCAGCATTTT. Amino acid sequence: CASSQGPPTNAGSNQPQHF.

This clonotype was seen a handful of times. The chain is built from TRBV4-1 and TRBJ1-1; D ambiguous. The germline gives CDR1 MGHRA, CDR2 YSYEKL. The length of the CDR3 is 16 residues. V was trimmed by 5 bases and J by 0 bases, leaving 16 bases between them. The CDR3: CASSGMGVTMNTEAFF. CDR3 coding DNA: TGCGCCAGCAGCGGGATGGGCGTAACAATGAACACTGAAGCTTTCTTT.

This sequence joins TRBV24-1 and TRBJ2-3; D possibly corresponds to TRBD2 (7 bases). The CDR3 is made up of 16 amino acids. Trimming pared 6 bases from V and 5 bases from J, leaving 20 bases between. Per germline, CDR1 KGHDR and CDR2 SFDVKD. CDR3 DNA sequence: TGTGCCACCAGTACGACTGAGGGGGGGTTGGTAGATACGCAGTATTTT. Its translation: CATSTTEGGLVDTQYF.

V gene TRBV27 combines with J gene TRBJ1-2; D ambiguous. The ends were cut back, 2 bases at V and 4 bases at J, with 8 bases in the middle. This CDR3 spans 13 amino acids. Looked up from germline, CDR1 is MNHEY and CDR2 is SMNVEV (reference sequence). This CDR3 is CASSLTQSYGYTF. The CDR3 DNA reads TGTGCCAGCAGTTTAACCCAATCCTATGGCTACACCTTC.

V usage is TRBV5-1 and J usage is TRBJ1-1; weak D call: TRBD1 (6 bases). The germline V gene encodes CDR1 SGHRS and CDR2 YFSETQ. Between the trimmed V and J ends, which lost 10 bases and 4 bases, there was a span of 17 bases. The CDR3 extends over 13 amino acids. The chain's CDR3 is CASRGGRSTEAFF. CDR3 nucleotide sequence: TGCGCCTCCCGGGGGGGCCGGAGCACTGAAGCTTTCTTT.

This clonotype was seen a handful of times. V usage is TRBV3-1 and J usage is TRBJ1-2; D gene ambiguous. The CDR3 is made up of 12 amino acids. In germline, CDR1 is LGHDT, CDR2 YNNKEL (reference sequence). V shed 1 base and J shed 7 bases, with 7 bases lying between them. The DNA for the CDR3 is TGTGCCAGCAGCCAAGGTCTGGGTGGCTACACCTTC. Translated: CASSQGLGGYTF.

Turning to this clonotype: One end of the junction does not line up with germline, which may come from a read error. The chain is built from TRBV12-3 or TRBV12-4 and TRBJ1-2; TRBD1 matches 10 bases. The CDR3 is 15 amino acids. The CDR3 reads CASSLLPGQGHRMRF. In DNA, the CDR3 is TGTGCCAGCAGCTTACTTCCGGGACAGGGGCACCGGATGAGATTC.

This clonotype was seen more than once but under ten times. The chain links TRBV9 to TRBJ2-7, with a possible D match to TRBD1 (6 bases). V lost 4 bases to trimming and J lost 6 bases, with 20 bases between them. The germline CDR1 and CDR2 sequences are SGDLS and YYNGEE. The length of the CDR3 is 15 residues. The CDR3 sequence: CASSPRFLGAGEQYF. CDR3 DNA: TGTGCCAGCAGCCCCAGGTTCCTGGGGGCCGGCGAGCAGTACTTC.

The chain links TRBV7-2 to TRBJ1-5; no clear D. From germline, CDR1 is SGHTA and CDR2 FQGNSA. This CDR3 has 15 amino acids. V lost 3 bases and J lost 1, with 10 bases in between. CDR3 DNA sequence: TGTGCCAGCAGCTTCGGCTTGGGGAGCAATCAGCCCCAGCATTTT. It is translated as CASSFGLGSNQPQHF. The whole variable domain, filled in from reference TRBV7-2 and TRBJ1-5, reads GAGVSQSPSNKVTEKGKDVELRCDPISGHTALYWYRQSLGQGLEFLIYFQGNSAPDKSGLPSDRFSAERTGGSVSTLTIQRTQQEDSAVYLCASSFGLGSNQPQHFGDGTRLSIL.